This T cell receptor beta chain was found in a study of somatic mutations in cytotoxic T cells in rheumatoid arthritis. Whole-study findings and limits: For rheumatoid arthritis patients, CD8+ clonality increased with age, whereas it did not in healthy controls. The clonality of CD8+ T cells was not significantly different between rheumatoid arthritis patients and age-matched healthy controls.

Details on this clone: Its antigen is still unknown.

CD4+ cells and CD8+ cells were each obtained through positive magnetic bead selection, and their purity was assessed by flow cytometry. Profiling relied on immunoSEQ multiplex PCR, and the TCRdb table lists in-frame clones only, not all of them. The profile shows around 24,000 clones, about four fifths of them singletons. V was clipped by 5 bases and J by 4 bases, with 12 bases between them. This CDR3 is 13 amino acids long. Germline V gene sequence: CDR1 MNHEY, CDR2 SMNVEV (reference sequence). This TCR was recovered from a man aged 45 to 65 in good health. Sequenced material: CD8+ T cells sorted from blood. This chain uses TRBV27 with TRBJ2-7; D remains ambiguous. In DNA form, the CDR3 reads TGTGCCAGCAGTCTGACCCCGACTTACGAGCAGTACTTC. Translating it yields CASSLTPTYEQYF.